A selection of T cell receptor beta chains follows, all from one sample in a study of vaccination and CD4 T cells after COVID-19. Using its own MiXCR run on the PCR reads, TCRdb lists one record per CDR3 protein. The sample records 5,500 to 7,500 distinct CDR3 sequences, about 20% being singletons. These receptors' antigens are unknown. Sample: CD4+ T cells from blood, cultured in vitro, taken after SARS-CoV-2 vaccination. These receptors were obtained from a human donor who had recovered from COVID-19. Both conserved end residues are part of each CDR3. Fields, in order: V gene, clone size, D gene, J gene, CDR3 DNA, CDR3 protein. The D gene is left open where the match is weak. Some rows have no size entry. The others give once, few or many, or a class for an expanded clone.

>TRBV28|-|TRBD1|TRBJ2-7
TGTGCCAGCAGTGGGCAGGACAGGGGTTCTGACGAGCAGTACTTC
CASSGQDRGSDEQYF
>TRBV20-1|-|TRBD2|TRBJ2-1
TGCAGTGCTTACCGACTAGCGGGGAGTAACAATGAGCAGTTCTTC
CSAYRLAGSNNEQFF
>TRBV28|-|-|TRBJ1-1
TGTGCCAGCAGTTTATTAGGGCGGATGGGGTGGACTGAAGCTTTCTTT
CASSLLGRMGWTEAFF
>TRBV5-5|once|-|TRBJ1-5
TGTGCCAGCAACAGACCCGGCGGGAATCAGCCCCAGCATTTT
CASNRPGGNQPQHF
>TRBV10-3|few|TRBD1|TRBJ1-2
TGTGCCATCAGTGAGTACGACGTGACAGGGGACTATGGCTACACCTTC
CAISEYDVTGDYGYTF
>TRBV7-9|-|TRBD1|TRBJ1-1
TGTGCCAGCAGTAGTCAGGGGGCCACTGAAGCTTTCTTT
CASSSQGATEAFF
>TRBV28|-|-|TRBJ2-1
TGTGCCAGCAGTTTCTGGACCCTAAGGACGGGTGAGCAGTTCTTC
CASSFWTLRTGEQFF
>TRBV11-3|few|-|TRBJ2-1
TGTGCCAGCAGCTTAGTCTTCAGCTCCTACAATGAGCAGTTCTTC
CASSLVFSSYNEQFF
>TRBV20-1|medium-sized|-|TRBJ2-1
TGCAGTGCTAGTCGAGGGGGTGAGCAGTTCTTC
CSASRGGEQFF
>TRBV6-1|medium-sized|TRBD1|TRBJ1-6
TGTGCCAGCAGTGACGGCAGGGGGCAATCACCCCTCCACTTT
CASSDGRGQSPLHF
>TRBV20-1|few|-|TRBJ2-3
TGCAGTGCTAGAGTCCCGGCTACCAACACAGATACGCAGTATTTT
CSARVPATNTDTQYF
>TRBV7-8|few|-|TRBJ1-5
TGTGCCAGCAGCCTGGCCTATAGCAATCAGCCCCAGCATTTT
CASSLAYSNQPQHF
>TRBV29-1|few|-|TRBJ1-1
TGCAGCGTTGAAGATCGTGGGGTAAACACTGAAGCTTTCTTT
CSVEDRGVNTEAFF
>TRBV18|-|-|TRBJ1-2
TGTGCCAGCTCAAACTTAGCTAACTATGGCTACACCTTC
CASSNLANYGYTF
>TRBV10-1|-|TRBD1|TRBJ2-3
TGCGCCAGCAGTGCCGGGACAGGGAGGACAGATACGCAGTATTTT
CASSAGTGRTDTQYF
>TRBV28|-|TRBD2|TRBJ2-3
TGTGCCAGCAGTCGCCGGGGGACTAGCGGGAGGAGGACAGATACGCAGTATTTT
CASSRRGTSGRRTDTQYF
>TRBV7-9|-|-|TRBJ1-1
TGTGCCAGCAGCCTCGGGACGTGGAACACTGAAGCTTTCTTT
CASSLGTWNTEAFF
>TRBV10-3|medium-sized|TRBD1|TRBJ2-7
TGTGCCATCAGCGATGACAGGGCCTCCTCCTACGAGCAGTACTTC
CAISDDRASSYEQYF
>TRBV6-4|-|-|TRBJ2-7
TGTGCCAGCAACTCAGGGAACCTCTACGAGCAGTACTTC
CASNSGNLYEQYF
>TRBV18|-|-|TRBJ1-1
TGTGCCAGCTCACCATCCCAGAACACTGAAGCTTTCTTT
CASSPSQNTEAFF
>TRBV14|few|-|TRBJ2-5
TGTGCCAGCAGCCAAGCCCCGCTACCCCCCCAGTACTTC
CASSQAPLPPQYF
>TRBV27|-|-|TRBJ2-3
TGTGCCAGCAGCGGGTTGGGGAAGGAAAATACGCAGTATTTT
CASSGLGKENTQYF
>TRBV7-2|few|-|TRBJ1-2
TGTGCCAGCAGGTCCGGGGTCAATAACTATGGCTACACCTTC
CASRSGVNNYGYTF
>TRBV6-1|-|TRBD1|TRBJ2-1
TGTGCCAGCAGGCCAACAGGGGTCGGCTACAATGAGCAGTTCTTC
CASRPTGVGYNEQFF
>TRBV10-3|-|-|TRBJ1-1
TGTGCCATCAGTGCGGGGGCGGACAGAGAAGCTTTCTTT
CAISAGADREAFF
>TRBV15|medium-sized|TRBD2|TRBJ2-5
TGTGCCACCAGCAGAGACAAGCGGGGGGGCTACCAGACCCAGTACTTC
CATSRDKRGGYQTQYF
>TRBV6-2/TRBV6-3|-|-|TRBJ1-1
TGTGCCAGCAGTTACTCGAATACAGGGGCTTTCTTT
CASSYSNTGAFF
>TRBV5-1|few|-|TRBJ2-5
TGCGCCAGCAGCTTGGCAGGGACAAGTCAAGAGACCCAGTACTTC
CASSLAGTSQETQYF
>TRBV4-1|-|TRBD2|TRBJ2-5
TGCGCCAGCAGCCAAGCGGGGGAGGGCTTCCCCCAAGAGACCCAGTACTTC
CASSQAGEGFPQETQYF
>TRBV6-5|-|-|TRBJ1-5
TGTGCCAGCAGTTATTCAGGGGCTGGCAATCAGCCCCAGCATTTT
CASSYSGAGNQPQHF
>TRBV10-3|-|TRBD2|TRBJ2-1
TGTGCCATCAGTGAAAGCCCTAGCGGGGGCCCAACCAATGAGCAGTTCTTC
CAISESPSGGPTNEQFF
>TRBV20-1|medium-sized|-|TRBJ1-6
TGCAGTGCTAGATTCGGACAAGTGGGTTCACCCCTCCACTTT
CSARFGQVGSPLHF
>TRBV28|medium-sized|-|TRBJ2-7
TGTGCCAGCGGACGACAATCCTACGAGCAGTACTTC
CASGRQSYEQYF
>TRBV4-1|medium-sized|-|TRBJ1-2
TGCGCCAGCAGCCGACCGACAGCTAACTATGGCTACACCTTC
CASSRPTANYGYTF
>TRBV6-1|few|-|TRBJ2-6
TGTGCCAGCAGTCCTCAGCCCGTTACCGGGTCGGGTAGTGGGGCCAACGTCCTGACTTTC
CASSPQPVTGSGSGANVLTF
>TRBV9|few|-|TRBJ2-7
TGTGCCAGCAGCGTACGGGAGCAAACCTACGAGCAGTACTTC
CASSVREQTYEQYF
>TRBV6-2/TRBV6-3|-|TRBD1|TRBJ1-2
TGTGCCAGCAGGGACAGGGGCTTAGGCTACACCTTC
CASRDRGLGYTF
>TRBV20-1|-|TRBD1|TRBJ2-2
TGCAGTGCTTTCGACAGGGGGCCCCGTGGCACCGGGGAGCTGTTTTTT
CSAFDRGPRGTGELFF
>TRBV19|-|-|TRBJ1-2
TGTGCCAGTAGTCCACAGGGATTCTATGGCTACACCTTC
CASSPQGFYGYTF
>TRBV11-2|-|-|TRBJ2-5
TGTGCCAGCAGCTTCGTGGAGGAGACCCAGTACTTC
CASSFVEETQYF
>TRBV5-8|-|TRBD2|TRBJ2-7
TGTGCCAGCAGCTTGGGCCTAGCGGGAGGGCGGTCCTACGAGCAGTACTTC
CASSLGLAGGRSYEQYF
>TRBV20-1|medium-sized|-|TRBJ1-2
TGCAGTGCGCACTCGGGAGCCCAGTGGGACTATGGCTACACCTTC
CSAHSGAQWDYGYTF
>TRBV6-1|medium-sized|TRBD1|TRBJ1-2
TGTGCCAGCAAGCCGGGACAGGACTATGGCTACACCTTC
CASKPGQDYGYTF
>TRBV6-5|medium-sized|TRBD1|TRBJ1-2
TGTGCCAGCAGTCAGTCGACAGGGTCTCTGCGGGGCTACACCTTC
CASSQSTGSLRGYTF
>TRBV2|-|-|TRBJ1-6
TGTGCCAGCACCGGGACGGGTAGTTCACCCCTCCACTTT
CASTGTGSSPLHF
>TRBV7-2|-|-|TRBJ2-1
TGTGCCAGCACCCCTCGTACAGGCTCGGGGTCTGAGCAGTTCTTC
CASTPRTGSGSEQFF
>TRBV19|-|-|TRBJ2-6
TGTGCCAGTAGTCCCCGGACTGCTCCCTCTGGGGCCAACGTCCTGACTTTC
CASSPRTAPSGANVLTF
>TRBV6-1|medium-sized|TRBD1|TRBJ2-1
TGTGCCAGCAGTGATGGGACAGGGTTCAATGAGCAGTTCTTC
CASSDGTGFNEQFF
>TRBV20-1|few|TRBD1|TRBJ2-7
TGCAGTGCTAGAGAACCGGGACAGTCCTACGAGCAGTACTTC
CSAREPGQSYEQYF
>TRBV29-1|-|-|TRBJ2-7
TGCAGCGTGGGACCCGGGGTAACCTACGAGCAGTACTTC
CSVGPGVTYEQYF
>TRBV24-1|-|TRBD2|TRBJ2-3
TGTGCCACCAGTGAACAGCGGGGGGGCCAAGATACGCAGTATTTT
CATSEQRGGQDTQYF
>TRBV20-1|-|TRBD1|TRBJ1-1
TGCAGTGCTATAGACAGGGCGCGATACACTGAAGCTTTCTTT
CSAIDRARYTEAFF
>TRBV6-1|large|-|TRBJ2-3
TGTGCCAGCAGACCAACTGGATGGTCAGATACGCAGTATTTT
CASRPTGWSDTQYF
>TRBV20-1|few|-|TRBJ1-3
TGCAGTGCTAGAGATACGACATGGGGAAACACCATATATTTT
CSARDTTWGNTIYF
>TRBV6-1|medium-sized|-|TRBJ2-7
TGTGCCAGCACCGGGCCAGGTGGGGGCGAGCAGTACTTC
CASTGPGGGEQYF